Included here is one T cell receptor (beta chain) sequence, with context. PCR primers comprised 60 Vbeta and 13 Jbeta primers. TCRdb's copy holds only in-frame clones and misses some; the assay was immunoSEQ multiplex PCR. The table includes 280,000 or so clones, around 90% detected once. V was pared by 1 base and J by 1 base, with 10 bases between. CDR3 length: 15 amino acids. Germline CDR1 and CDR2: MGHRA and YSYEKL. This specimen belongs to a study of cytomegalovirus exposure and HLA in healthy donors. V is TRBV4-1 and J is TRBJ1-2; no firm D call. The sequence was collected from a woman under 30 in good health and CMV-seronegative. The sequenced sample consisted of PBMCs. This CDR3 reads CASSQVTADNYGYTF. DNA of the CDR3: TGCGCCAGCAGCCAAGTGACTGCTGATAACTATGGCTACACCTTC.